This T cell receptor (beta chain) was sequenced for a study of CD8 T cells in ankylosing spondylitis. MiXCR was run by TCRdb on the 5' RACE reads, yielding one entry per CDR3 protein. The sample holds approximately 350,000 distinct CDR3 sequences; 14% to 15% are singletons and the top ten take 0.9% to 1.2%. The V gene lost 1 base and the J gene lost 2 bases, with 10 bases spanning the gap. Germline V lookup: CDR1 SGDLS, CDR2 YYNGEE. The CDR3 consists of 15 residues. The study, taken as a whole, reports: Seemingly characteristic of ankylosing spondylitis blood was a TCR beta motif consisting of roughly 8 highly homologous variants. Several of the motif variants were reported before in synovial fluid and blood from reactive arthritis. Reportedly, matched ankylosing spondylitis synovial fluid was significantly enriched for disease-linked clones.

Comments on this clonotype: Its antigen is still unknown.

Sequenced sample: blood, either unsorted or a sorted T cell fraction (not recorded which). The chain has TRBV9 and TRBJ2-1; D is uncertain. The TCR originated in a male donor with ankylosing spondylitis or in good health (not recorded which). Here the CDR3 reads CASSVTLLPYNEQFF. CDR3 in DNA: TGTGCCAGCAGCGTAACTCTCCTTCCCTACAATGAGCAGTTCTTC.